There are a few counts of the clone carrying this T cell receptor (beta chain). Its specificity is not known. TCRdb processed the 5' RACE reads anew with MiXCR; each CDR3 protein has one entry. This repertoire shows 200,000 to 300,000 distinct CDR3 sequences, about 7% found once; its top ten account for around 3.4%. Germline assignment: CDR1 SQVTM and CDR2 ANQGSEA. The CDR3 contains 14 residues. V dropped 4 bases and J dropped 2; count of bases not matched to a gene: 2. These data come from a study of identical twins. Findings of the study overall: Out-of-frame alpha sequences shared between twins exhibited an excess of low generation probability. Less excess twin sharing appeared in beta out-of-frame sequences.

The same specimen was also included in a second study, on yellow fever vaccine responses in identical twins. That report adds: On the reported evidence, twins' vaccine T cell responses seemed partly convergent and partly personalized.

The clonotype was recovered from a woman between 18 and 30 years old in good health. The sequenced material came from memory (CD45RO+) T cells sorted from blood. The J gene is TRBJ2-4, the V gene TRBV29-1; the match to TRBD1 covers 10 bases. The CDR3 region is CSVVGQGSKNIQYF. In DNA, the CDR3 is TGCAGCGTTGTGGGACAGGGGTCCAAAAACATTCAGTACTTC.